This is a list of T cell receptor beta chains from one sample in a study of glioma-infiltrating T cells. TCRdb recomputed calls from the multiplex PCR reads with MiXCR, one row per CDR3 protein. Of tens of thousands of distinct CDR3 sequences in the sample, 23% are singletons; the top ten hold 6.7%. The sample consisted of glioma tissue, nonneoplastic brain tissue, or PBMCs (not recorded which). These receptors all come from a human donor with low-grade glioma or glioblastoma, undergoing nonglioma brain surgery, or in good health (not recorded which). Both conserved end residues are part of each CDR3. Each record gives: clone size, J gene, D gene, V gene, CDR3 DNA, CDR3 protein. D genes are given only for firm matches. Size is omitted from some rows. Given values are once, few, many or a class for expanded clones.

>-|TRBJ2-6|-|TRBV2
TGTGCCAGCAGTGAAGGCTTACCGAACTCTGGGGCCAACGTCCTGACTTTC
CASSEGLPNSGANVLTF
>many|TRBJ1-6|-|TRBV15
TGTGCCACCAGCAGAGGAGGAGGTCCGGGAGATTCACCCCTCCACTTT
CATSRGGGPGDSPLHF
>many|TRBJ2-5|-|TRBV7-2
TGTGCCAGCAGCTTAGAGCCAGGATCGCGGACCCAGTACTTC
CASSLEPGSRTQYF
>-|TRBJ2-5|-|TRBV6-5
TGTGCCAGCAGTTACAGTCGGGAGCAAGAGACCCAGTACTTC
CASSYSREQETQYF
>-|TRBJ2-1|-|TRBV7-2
TGTGCCAGCACAAGGGCACGGGGCAATGAGCAGTTCTTC
CASTRARGNEQFF
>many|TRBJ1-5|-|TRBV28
TGTGCCAGCAGTCTGGACAGTCTTAGCAATCAGCCCCAGCATTTT
CASSLDSLSNQPQHF
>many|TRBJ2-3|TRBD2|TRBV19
TGTGCCAGCCGACTTGGGACTAGCGGTAATACGCAGTATTTT
CASRLGTSGNTQYF
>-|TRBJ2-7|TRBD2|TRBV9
TGTGCCAGCAGCGTAGACAGCGGGAGAAACGAGCAGTACTTC
CASSVDSGRNEQYF
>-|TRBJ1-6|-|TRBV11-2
TGTGCCAGCAGCTTAGTTGAACGGATGGATTCACCCCTCCACTTT
CASSLVERMDSPLHF
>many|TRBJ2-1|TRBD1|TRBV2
TGTGCCAGCAGTTGGGACAGGGCCAATAGTGAGCAGTTCTTC
CASSWDRANSEQFF
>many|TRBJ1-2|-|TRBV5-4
TGTGCCAGCAGCCGTGGACCGGTCGGGCGAGATGGCTACACCTTC
CASSRGPVGRDGYTF
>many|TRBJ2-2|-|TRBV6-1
TGTGCCAGCATCAAACCCGGCACCGGGGAGCTGTTTTTT
CASIKPGTGELFF
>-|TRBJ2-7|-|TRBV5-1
TGCGCCAGCAGCGCCGCGGGGGCAAATTCCTACGAGCAGTACTTC
CASSAAGANSYEQYF
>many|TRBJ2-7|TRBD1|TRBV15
TGTGCCACCAGCAGAACTAGGGACAGATTCTACGAGCAGTACTTC
CATSRTRDRFYEQYF
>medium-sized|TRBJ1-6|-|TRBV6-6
TGTGCCAGCAGTTACTCTGTCCGAACCGAGACACCCCTCCACTTT
CASSYSVRTETPLHF
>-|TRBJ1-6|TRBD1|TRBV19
TGTGACAGTACCGAAGCCGGGACAGGGCTAAATTCACCCCTCCACTTT
CDSTEAGTGLNSPLHF
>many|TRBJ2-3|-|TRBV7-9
TGTGCCAGCAGCTTACTTACTAGCACAGATACGCAGTATTTT
CASSLLTSTDTQYF
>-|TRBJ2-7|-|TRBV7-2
TGTGCCAGCAGCGCCGGAGGGAAGACCTACGAGCAGTACTTC
CASSAGGKTYEQYF
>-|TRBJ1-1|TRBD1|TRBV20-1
TGCAGTGCCAAGCCCGGGACAGGGAACACTGAAGCTTTCTTT
CSAKPGTGNTEAFF